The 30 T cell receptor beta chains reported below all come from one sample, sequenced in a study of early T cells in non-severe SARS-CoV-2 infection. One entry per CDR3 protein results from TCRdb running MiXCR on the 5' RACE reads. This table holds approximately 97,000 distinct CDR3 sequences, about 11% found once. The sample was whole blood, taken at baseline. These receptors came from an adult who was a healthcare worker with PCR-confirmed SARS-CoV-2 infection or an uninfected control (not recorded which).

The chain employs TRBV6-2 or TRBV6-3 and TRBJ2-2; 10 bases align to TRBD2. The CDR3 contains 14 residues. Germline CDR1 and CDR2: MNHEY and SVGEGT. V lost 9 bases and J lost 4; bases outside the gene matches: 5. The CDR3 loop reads CASLLAGSTGELFF. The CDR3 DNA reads TGTGCCAGTTTACTAGCGGGAAGCACCGGGGAGCTGTTTTTT.

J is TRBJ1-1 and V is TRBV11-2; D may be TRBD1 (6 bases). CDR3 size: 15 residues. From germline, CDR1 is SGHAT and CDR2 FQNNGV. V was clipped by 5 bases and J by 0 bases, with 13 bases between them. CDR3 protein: CASSPRDNMNTEAFF. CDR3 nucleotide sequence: TGTGCCAGCAGCCCACGGGACAACATGAACACTGAAGCTTTCTTT.

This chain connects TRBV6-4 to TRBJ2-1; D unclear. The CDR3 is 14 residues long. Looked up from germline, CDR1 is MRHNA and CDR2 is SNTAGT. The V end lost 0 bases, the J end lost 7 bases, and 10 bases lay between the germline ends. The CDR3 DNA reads TGTGCCAGCAGTGACTCGTCTTACGGGAATGAGCAGTTCTTC. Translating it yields CASSDSSYGNEQFF.

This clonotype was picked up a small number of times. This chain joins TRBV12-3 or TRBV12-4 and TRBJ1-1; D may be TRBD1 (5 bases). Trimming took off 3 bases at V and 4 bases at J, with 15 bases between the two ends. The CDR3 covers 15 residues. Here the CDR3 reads CASSFGQGRGTEAFF. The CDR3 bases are TGTGCCAGCAGTTTCGGGCAGGGACGGGGCACTGAAGCTTTCTTT.

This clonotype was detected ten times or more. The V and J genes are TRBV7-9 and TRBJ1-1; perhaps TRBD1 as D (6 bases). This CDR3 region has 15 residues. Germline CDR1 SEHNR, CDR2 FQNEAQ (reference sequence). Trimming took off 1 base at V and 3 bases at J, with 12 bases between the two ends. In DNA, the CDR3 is TGTGCCAGCAGCTTAGGGGGGCCCAGGGACACTGAAGCTTTCTTT. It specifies CASSLGGPRDTEAFF.

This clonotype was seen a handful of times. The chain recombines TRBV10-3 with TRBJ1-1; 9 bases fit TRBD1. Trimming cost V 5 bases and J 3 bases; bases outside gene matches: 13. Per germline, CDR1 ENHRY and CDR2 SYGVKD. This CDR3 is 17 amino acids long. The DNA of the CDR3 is TGTGCCATCAGTCCCGATCGGACAGGGGCTTGGGACACTGAAGCTTTCTTT. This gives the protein CAISPDRTGAWDTEAFF.

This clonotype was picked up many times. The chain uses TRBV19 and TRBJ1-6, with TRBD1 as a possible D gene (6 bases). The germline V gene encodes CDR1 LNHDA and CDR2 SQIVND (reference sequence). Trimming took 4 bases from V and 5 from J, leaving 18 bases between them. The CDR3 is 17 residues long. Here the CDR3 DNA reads TGTGCCAGTAGTAAGATGGGCCGGGCAGGGGATAATTCACCCCTCCACTTT. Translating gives CASSKMGRAGDNSPLHF.

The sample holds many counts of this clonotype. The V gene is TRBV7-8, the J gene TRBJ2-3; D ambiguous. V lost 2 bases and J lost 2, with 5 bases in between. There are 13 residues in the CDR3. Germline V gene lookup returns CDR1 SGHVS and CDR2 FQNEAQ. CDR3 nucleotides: TGTGCCAGCAGCTTATCTCCCACAGATACGCAGTATTTT. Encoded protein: CASSLSPTDTQYF.

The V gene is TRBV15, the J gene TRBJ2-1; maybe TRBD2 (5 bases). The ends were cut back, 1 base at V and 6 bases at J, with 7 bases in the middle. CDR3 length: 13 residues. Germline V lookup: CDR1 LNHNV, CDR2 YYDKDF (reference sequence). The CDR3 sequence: CATSRAAVNEQFF. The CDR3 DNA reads TGTGCCACCAGCAGAGCAGCGGTCAATGAGCAGTTCTTC.

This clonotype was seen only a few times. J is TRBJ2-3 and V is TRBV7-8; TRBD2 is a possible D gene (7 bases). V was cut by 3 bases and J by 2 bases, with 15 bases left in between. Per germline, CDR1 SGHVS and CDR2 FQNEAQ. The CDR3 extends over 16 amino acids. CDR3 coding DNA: TGTGCCAGCAGCTTGGTAACGGGGGGCTACACAGATACGCAGTATTTT. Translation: CASSLVTGGYTDTQYF.

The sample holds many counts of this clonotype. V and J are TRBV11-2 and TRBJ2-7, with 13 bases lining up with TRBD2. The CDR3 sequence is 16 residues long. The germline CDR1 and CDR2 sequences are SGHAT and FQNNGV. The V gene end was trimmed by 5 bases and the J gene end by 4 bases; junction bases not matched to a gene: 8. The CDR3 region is CASSPGLAGATYEQYF. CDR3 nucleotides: TGTGCCAGCAGCCCTGGACTAGCGGGAGCGACGTACGAGCAGTACTTC. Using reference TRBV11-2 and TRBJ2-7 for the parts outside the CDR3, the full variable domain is EAGVAQSPRYKIIEKRQSVAFWCNPISGHATLYWYQQILGQGPKLLIQFQNNGVVDDSQLPKDRFSAERLKGVDSTLKIQPAKLEDSAVYLCASSPGLAGATYEQYFGPGTRLTVT.

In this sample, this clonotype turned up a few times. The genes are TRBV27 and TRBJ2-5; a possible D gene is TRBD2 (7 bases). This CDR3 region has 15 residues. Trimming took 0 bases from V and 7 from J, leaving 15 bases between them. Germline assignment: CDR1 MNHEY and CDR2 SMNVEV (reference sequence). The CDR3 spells CASSLSGGPLATQYF. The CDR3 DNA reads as TGTGCCAGCAGTTTATCGGGGGGGCCCCTGGCGACCCAGTACTTC.

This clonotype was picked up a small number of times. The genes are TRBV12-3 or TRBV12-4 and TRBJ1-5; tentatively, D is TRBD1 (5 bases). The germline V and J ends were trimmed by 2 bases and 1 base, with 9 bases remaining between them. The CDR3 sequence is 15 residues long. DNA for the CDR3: TGTGCCAGCAGTTTACGCAGACAGAGCAATCAGCCCCAGCATTTT. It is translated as CASSLRRQSNQPQHF.

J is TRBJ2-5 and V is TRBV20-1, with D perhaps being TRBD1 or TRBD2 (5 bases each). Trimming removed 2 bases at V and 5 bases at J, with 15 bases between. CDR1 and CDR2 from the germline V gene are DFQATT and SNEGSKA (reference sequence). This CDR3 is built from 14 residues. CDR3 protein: CSARTNVGAETQYF. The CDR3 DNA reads TGCAGTGCTAGAACTAACGTCGGGGCCGAGACCCAGTACTTC.

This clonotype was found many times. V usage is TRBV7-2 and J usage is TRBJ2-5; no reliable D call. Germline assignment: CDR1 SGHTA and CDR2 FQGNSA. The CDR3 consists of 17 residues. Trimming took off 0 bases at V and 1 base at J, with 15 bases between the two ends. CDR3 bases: TGTGCCAGCAGCTTAGCCACAGCGCCCAGTGTCCAAGAGACCCAGTACTTC. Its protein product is CASSLATAPSVQETQYF.

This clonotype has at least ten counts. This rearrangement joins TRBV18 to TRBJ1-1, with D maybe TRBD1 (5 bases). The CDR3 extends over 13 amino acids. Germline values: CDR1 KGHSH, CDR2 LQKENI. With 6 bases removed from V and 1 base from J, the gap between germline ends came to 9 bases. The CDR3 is CASSLDKNTEAFF. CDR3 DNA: TGTGCCAGCTCCCTGGACAAGAACACTGAAGCTTTCTTT. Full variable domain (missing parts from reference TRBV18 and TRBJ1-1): NAGVMQNPRHLVRRRGQEARLRCSPMKGHSHVYWYRQLPEEGLKFMVYLQKENIIDESGMPKERFSAEFPKEGPSILRIQQVVRGDSAAYFCASSLDKNTEAFFGQGTRLTVV.

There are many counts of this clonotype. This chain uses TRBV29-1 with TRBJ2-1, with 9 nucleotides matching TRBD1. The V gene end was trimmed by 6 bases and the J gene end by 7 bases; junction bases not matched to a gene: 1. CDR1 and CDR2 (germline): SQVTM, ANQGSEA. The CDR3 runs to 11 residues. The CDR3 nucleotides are TGCAGCGTCGACAGGGGGAATGAGCAGTTCTTC. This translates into CSVDRGNEQFF.

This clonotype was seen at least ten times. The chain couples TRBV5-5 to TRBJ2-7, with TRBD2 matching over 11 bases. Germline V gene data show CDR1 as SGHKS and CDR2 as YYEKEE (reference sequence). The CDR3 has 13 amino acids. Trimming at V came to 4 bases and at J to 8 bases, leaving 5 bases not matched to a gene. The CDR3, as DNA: TGTGCCAGCAGCGAGGGGACTAGCGGTAAGCAGTACTTC. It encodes CASSEGTSGKQYF. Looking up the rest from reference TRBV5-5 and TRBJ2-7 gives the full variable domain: DAGVTQSPTHLIKTRGQQVTLRCSPISGHKSVSWYQQVLGQGPQFIFQYYEKEERGRGNFPDRFSARQFPNYSSELNVNALLLGDSALYLCASSEGTSGKQYFGPGTRLTVT.

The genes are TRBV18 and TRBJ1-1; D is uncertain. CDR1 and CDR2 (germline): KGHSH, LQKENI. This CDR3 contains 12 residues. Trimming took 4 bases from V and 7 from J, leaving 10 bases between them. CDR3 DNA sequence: TGTGCCAGCTCACAAGGGATGGGTGAAGCTTTCTTT. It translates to CASSQGMGEAFF.

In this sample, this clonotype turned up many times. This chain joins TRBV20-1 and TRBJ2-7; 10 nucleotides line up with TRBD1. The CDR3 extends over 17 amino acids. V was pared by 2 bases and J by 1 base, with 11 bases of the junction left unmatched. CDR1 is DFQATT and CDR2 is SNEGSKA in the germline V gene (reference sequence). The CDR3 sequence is CSARRDRGPRASYEQYF. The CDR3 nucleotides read TGCAGTGCTAGACGGGACAGGGGACCCCGAGCTTCCTACGAGCAGTACTTC.

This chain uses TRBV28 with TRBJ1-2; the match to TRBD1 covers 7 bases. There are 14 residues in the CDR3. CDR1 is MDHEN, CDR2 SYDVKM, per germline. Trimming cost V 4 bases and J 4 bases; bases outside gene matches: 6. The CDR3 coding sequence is TGTGCCAGCAGTTCCTTGACAGGGACCTATGGCTACACCTTC. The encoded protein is CASSSLTGTYGYTF.

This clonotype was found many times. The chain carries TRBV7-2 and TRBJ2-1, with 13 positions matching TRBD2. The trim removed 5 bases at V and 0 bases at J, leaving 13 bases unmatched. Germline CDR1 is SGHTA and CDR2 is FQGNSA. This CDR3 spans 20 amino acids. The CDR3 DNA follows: TGTGCCAGCAGCCTGTCCGGGACTAGCGGGACCCCGAGCTCCTACAATGAGCAGTTCTTC. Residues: CASSLSGTSGTPSSYNEQFF.

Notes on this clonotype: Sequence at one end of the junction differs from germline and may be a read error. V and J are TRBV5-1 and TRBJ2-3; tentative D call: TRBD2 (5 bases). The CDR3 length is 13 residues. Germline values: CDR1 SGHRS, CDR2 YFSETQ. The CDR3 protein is CASSGSSTDTHYF. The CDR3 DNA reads TGCGCCAGCAGCGGTTCTAGCACAGATACGCATTATTTT. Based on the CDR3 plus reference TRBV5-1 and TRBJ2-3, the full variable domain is KAGVTQTPRYLIKTRGQQVTLSCSPISGHRSVSWYQQTPGQGLQFLFEYFSETQRNKGNFPGRFSGRQFSNSRSEMNVSTLELGDSALYLCASSGSSTDTHYFGPGTRLTVL.

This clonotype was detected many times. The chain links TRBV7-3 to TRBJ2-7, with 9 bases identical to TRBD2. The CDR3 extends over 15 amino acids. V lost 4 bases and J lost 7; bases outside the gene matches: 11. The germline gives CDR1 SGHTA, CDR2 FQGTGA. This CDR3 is CASSYRRAGGQEQYF. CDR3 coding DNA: TGTGCCAGCAGCTACCGAAGAGCGGGAGGTCAGGAGCAGTACTTC. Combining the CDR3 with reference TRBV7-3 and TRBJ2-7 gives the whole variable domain GAGVSQTPSNKVTEKGKYVELRCDPISGHTALYWYRQSLGQGPEFLIYFQGTGAADDSGLPNDRFFAVRPEGSVSTLKIQRTERGDSAVYLCASSYRRAGGQEQYFGPGTRLTVT.

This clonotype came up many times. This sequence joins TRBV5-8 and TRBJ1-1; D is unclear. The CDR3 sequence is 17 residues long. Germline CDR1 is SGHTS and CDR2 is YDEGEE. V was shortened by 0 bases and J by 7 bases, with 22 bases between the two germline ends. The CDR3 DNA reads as TGTGCCAGCAGCTTGGCCGGAGGGAATATCGCGCGCGGTGAAGCTTTCTTT. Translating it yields CASSLAGGNIARGEAFF.

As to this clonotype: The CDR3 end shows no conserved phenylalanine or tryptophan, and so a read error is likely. The CDR3 loop reads CASSPQGASKNIQYS. CDR3 nucleotides: TGTGCCAGCAGCCCACAGGGGGCTTCTAAAAACATTCAGTACTCC. The chain employs TRBV5-4 and TRBJ2-4; 9 bases line up with TRBD1. V lost 4 bases, J lost 4 bases, and 6 bases stayed unmatched. CDR1 is SGHNT, CDR2 YYREEE, per germline (reference sequence). This CDR3 is built from 15 residues.

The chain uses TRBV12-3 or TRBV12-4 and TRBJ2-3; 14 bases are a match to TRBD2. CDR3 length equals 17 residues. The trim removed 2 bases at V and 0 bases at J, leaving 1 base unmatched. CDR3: CASSLRTSGRSTDTQYF. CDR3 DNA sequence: TGTGCCAGCAGTTTAAGGACTAGCGGGAGGAGCACAGATACGCAGTATTTT.

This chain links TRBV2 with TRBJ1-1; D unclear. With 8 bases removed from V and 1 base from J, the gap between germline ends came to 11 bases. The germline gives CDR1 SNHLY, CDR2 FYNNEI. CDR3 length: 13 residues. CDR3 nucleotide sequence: TGTGCCAGCGGGGAAGTCCCGAACACTGAAGCTTTCTTT. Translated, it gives CASGEVPNTEAFF. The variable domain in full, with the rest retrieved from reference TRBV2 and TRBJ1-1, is EPEVTQTPSHQVTQMGQEVILRCVPISNHLYFYWYRQILGQKVEFLVSFYNNEISEKSEIFDDQFSVERPDGSNFTLKIRSTKLEDSAMYFCASGEVPNTEAFFGQGTRLTVV.

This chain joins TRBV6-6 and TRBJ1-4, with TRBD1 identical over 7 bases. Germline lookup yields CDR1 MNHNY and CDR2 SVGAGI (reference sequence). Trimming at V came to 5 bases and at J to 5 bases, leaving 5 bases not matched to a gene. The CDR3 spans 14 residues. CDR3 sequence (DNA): TGTGCCAGCAGTCGAGACAGGGTAAATGAAAAACTGTTTTTT. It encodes CASSRDRVNEKLFF.

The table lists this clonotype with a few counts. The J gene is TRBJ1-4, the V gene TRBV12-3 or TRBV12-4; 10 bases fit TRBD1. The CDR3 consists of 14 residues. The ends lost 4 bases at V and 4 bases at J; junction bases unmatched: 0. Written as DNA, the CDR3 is TGTGCCAGCAGTTGGACAGGGGGTAATGAAAAACTGTTTTTT. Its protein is CASSWTGGNEKLFF.